The 19 T cell receptor beta chains given below trace back to one sample, sequenced in a study of low-dose radiotherapy and immunotherapy resistance in tumors. TRAV- and TRBV-specific primers were used for first-strand cDNA, which covered alpha and beta chains. Over 20 PCR cycles, TCRs were amplified from a constant-region primer and V-primer adapter. A single record per CDR3 protein comes from TCRdb applying MiXCR to the reads. The repertoire holds tens of thousands of distinct CDR3 sequences, less than 25% seen once, with roughly 13% in the top ten. As for time point: after trial treatment. Treatment described: LDRT plus nivolumab, ipilimumab, low-dose cyclophosphamide and aspirin (RACIN trial). The specimen was PBMCs, collected after low-dose radiotherapy plus immunotherapy. These receptors originate from a female donor with ovarian cancer.

This clonotype was recorded a few times. The CDR3 DNA is TGCAGTGCGGCGACATACGCAGATACGCAGTATTTT. It is translated as CSAATYADTQYF. This chain connects TRBV20-1 to TRBJ2-3; D unclear. V was cut by 6 bases and J by 4 bases, with 11 bases left in between. The CDR3 covers 12 residues. Germline V CDR1 and CDR2: DFQATT, SNEGSKA (reference sequence).

Ten or more counts support this clonotype. The chain couples TRBV12-3 or TRBV12-4 to TRBJ1-2; D call uncertain. Deletions cut 1 base from V and 0 bases from J, with 6 bases between. There are 14 residues in the CDR3. This chain's CDR3 is CASSLGTSNYGYTF. In DNA form, the CDR3 reads TGTGCCAGCAGTTTAGGTACCTCTAACTATGGCTACACCTTC.

Many counts were recorded for this clonotype. This chain joins TRBV6-2 or TRBV6-3 and TRBJ1-3; TRBD1 matches at 8 bases. The CDR3 totals 15 residues. Trimming removed 6 bases from V and 2 bases from J; junction bases left unmatched: 6. Looked up from germline, CDR1 is MNHEY and CDR2 is SVGEGT. CDR3: CASRNPTGAGNTIYF. CDR3 coding DNA: TGTGCCAGCAGGAATCCGACAGGGGCTGGAAACACCATATATTTT.

This clonotype was detected ten times or more. The rearrangement links TRBV30 to TRBJ2-7; D gene ambiguous. There are 13 residues in the CDR3. Trimming shortened V by 4 bases and J by 1 base, and 11 bases separated the two germline ends. CDR1 and CDR2 from the germline V gene are GTSNPN and SVGIG (reference sequence). The CDR3 is CAWTRGQSYEQYF. CDR3 nucleotides: TGTGCCTGGACCCGCGGCCAATCCTACGAGCAGTACTTC.

This clonotype was recorded many times. The chain couples TRBV19 to TRBJ2-1; 11 bases are shared with TRBD2. The germline V gene encodes CDR1 LNHDA and CDR2 SQIVND (reference sequence). This CDR3 spans 19 amino acids. V lost 2 bases, J lost 0 bases, and 9 bases stayed unmatched. CDR3 protein: CASSIRGLAGGSSYNEQFF. The CDR3 DNA reads TGTGCCAGTAGTATAAGAGGGCTAGCGGGGGGAAGCTCCTACAATGAGCAGTTCTTC.

This clonotype was detected many times. V and J are TRBV9 and TRBJ2-7; 7 nucleotides line up with TRBD1. Germline V lookup: CDR1 SGDLS, CDR2 YYNGEE. This CDR3 region has 15 residues. The V segment lost 3 bases and the J segment 0 bases; nucleotides outside the gene matches: 6. The chain's CDR3 is CASSERQGHSYEQYF. In DNA form, the CDR3 reads TGTGCCAGCAGCGAACGACAGGGCCACTCCTACGAGCAGTACTTC. Complete variable domain (other parts from reference TRBV9 and TRBJ2-7): DSGVTQTPKHLITATGQRVTLRCSPRSGDLSVYWYQQSLDQGLQFLIQYYNGEERAKGNILERFSAQQFPDLHSELNLSSLELGDSALYFCASSERQGHSYEQYFGPGTRLTVT.

Ten or more counts support this clonotype. The gene calls are TRBV10-3 and TRBJ2-2, with TRBD2 matching 7 bases. The length of the CDR3 is 14 residues. Germline loops: CDR1 ENHRY, CDR2 SYGVKD. With 4 bases clipped from V and 6 bases from J, the junction kept 5 bases outside the gene matches. This CDR3 is CAISVKREAGELFF. DNA for the CDR3: TGTGCCATCAGTGTAAAGCGGGAAGCCGGGGAGCTGTTTTTT.

This clonotype was recorded at least ten times. The chain uses TRBV27 and TRBJ1-1; tentative D call: TRBD1 (5 bases). The V and J ends lost 2 bases and 5 bases respectively, with 12 bases between them. In germline, CDR1 is MNHEY, CDR2 SMNVEV (reference sequence). The CDR3 runs to 14 residues. Written as DNA, the CDR3 is TGTGCCAGCAGTTTACAAGGGGCATGGACTGAAGCTTTCTTT. Its translation: CASSLQGAWTEAFF.

In this sample, this clonotype turned up many times. The J gene is TRBJ2-1, the V gene TRBV7-9; D might be TRBD2 (5 bases). The CDR3 is 11 residues long. V was clipped by 0 bases and J by 14 bases, with 8 bases between them. Germline CDR1 is SEHNR and CDR2 is FQNEAQ (reference sequence). The CDR3, as DNA: TGTGCCAGCAGCTTAGCGGGAGAGGAGTTCTTC. Amino acids: CASSLAGEEFF. Full variable domain (missing parts from reference TRBV7-9 and TRBJ2-1): DTGVSQNPRHKITKRGQNVTFRCDPISEHNRLYWYRQTLGQGPEFLTYFQNEAQLEKSRLLSDRFSAERPKGSFSTLEIQRTEQGDSAMYLCASSLAGEEFFGPGTRLTVL.

This clonotype showed up many times. V gene TRBV19 combines with J gene TRBJ1-5; the D is unclear. With 3 bases removed from V and 0 bases from J, the gap between germline ends came to 12 bases. This CDR3 region has 16 residues. Germline CDR1 and CDR2: LNHDA and SQIVND (reference sequence). The CDR3 spells CASSIGGYNSNQPQHF. CDR3 coding DNA: TGTGCCAGTAGTATTGGAGGGTATAATAGCAATCAGCCCCAGCATTTT.

In this sample, this clonotype turned up many times. This sequence joins TRBV20-1 and TRBJ1-1, with 9 bases identical to TRBD1. V trimming: 5 bases; J trimming: 5 bases; junction bases outside the gene matches: 9. This CDR3 is built from 14 residues. The germline V gene has CDR1 DFQATT and CDR2 SNEGSKA (reference sequence). CDR3 amino acids: CSAPKQGATTEAFF. CDR3 sequence (DNA): TGCAGTGCTCCTAAACAGGGGGCGACGACTGAAGCTTTCTTT.

In its sample, this clonotype was seen many times. This chain uses TRBV5-4 with TRBJ2-7; no reliable D call. Germline V gene sequence: CDR1 SGHNT, CDR2 YYREEE (reference sequence). V was clipped by 4 bases and J by 5 bases, with 16 bases between them. The CDR3 totals 14 residues. This chain's CDR3 is CASSLPPNFHEQYF. DNA for the CDR3: TGTGCCAGCAGCCTCCCCCCGAATTTCCACGAGCAGTACTTC.

This clonotype was counted only a few times. The genes are TRBV19 and TRBJ1-2, with D unclear. Germline-derived CDR1 and CDR2 are LNHDA and SQIVND (reference sequence). V was cut by 11 bases and J by 1 base, with 14 bases left in between. The CDR3 is 13 amino acids. The CDR3 DNA sequence: TGTGCCGTGAGAAAGGACGGTAACTATGGCTACACCTTC. Its protein product is CAVRKDGNYGYTF.

The chain combines TRBV18 with TRBJ2-7; D ambiguous. Trimming took 3 bases from V and 8 from J, leaving 26 bases between them. CDR1 KGHSH and CDR2 LQKENI come from the germline V gene. The CDR3 has 17 amino acids. CDR3 DNA sequence: TGTGCCAGCTCACCCCAGATAGGTCGGAGTACGGAGCAGCAGCAGTACTTC. This encodes CASSPQIGRSTEQQQYF.

This clonotype came up many times. This sequence joins TRBV28 and TRBJ1-6; D is ambiguous. The CDR3 has 12 residues. Germline V lookup: CDR1 MDHEN, CDR2 SYDVKM. Trimming removed 2 bases at V and 10 bases at J, with 6 bases between. The CDR3 reads CASSLGGSPLHF. CDR3 bases: TGTGCCAGCAGTTTAGGCGGATCACCCCTCCACTTT.

The chain couples TRBV1 to TRBJ2-1; the D call in the table, TRBD1, was not verified against the DNA. TRBV1 is recorded as a pseudogene. The CDR3 runs 16 residues. The CDR3 loop is CASSLQIGTLVNEQFF. The CDR3 DNA is TGCGCCAGCAGCCTACAGATAGGGACCCTCGTGAATGAGCAGTTCTTC.

Ten or more counts support this clonotype. The chain employs TRBV4-1 and TRBJ1-5; D is uncertain. The germline CDR1 and CDR2 sequences are MGHRA and YSYEKL. V was shortened by 4 bases and J by 4 bases, with 14 bases between the two germline ends. The CDR3 has 15 residues. The CDR3 sequence is CASSRAISENQPQHF. As DNA, the CDR3 is TGCGCCAGCAGCCGAGCCATCAGCGAGAATCAGCCCCAGCATTTT.

There are many counts of this clonotype. The gene calls are TRBV4-2 and TRBJ2-1, with 14 bases identical to TRBD2. The CDR3 loop spans 16 amino acids. V shed 1 base, J shed 8 bases, and the junction held 4 bases outside the gene matches. In germline, CDR1 is LGHNA, CDR2 YNFKEQ. The CDR3 sequence is CASSQGLAGGLDEQFF. The DNA for the CDR3 is TGTGCCAGCAGCCAAGGACTAGCGGGAGGGCTCGATGAGCAGTTCTTC.

Ten or more counts support this clonotype. This chain uses TRBV5-1 with TRBJ1-1; tentative D call: TRBD1 (6 bases). The CDR3 contains 13 residues. CDR1 and CDR2 (germline): SGHRS, YFSETQ. V lost 4 bases and J 2 bases, leaving 9 bases between the germline ends. CDR3 in amino acids: CASSVTGNTEAFF. DNA of the CDR3: TGCGCCAGCAGCGTGACAGGTAACACTGAAGCTTTCTTT.